One and the same sample provided the 7 T cell receptor beta chains below, sequenced in a study of T cell repertoires in cytomegalovirus infection. Via MiXCR, TCRdb re-called the reads, giving one row per CDR3 protein. Counted here are about 490,000 distinct CDR3 sequences, about 26% occurring once; the ten biggest clones make up over 10%. Sequenced sample: PBMCs. The receptors come from a human donor in good health (CMV status not recorded). Some clones in this sample may be carry-over from other donors' samples.

This clonotype has a handful of counts. The chain uses TRBV5-1 and TRBJ2-1; 10 bases align to TRBD2. J was trimmed by 5 bases and V by 4 bases; bases with no gene match: 9. CDR3 length: 16 residues. The germline V gene has CDR1 SGHRS and CDR2 YFSETQ. CDR3 in DNA: TGCGCCAGCAGCCCCTCCACTAGCGGGAAGAACAATGAGCAGTTCTTC. Translation: CASSPSTSGKNNEQFF.

This clonotype came up many times. The V gene is TRBV7-9, the J gene TRBJ2-5, with 7 bases that match TRBD1. With V trimmed by 3 bases and J by 5 bases, 15 bases remained unmatched. The CDR3 is 17 amino acids. The germline CDR1 and CDR2 sequences are SEHNR and FQNEAQ (reference sequence). The CDR3 sequence is CASSLALTGASGETQYF. The CDR3 bases are TGTGCCAGCAGCTTGGCCCTTACAGGGGCCTCGGGGGAGACCCAGTACTTC.

The gene calls are TRBV7-2 and TRBJ2-3; 9 bases fit TRBD2. The germline V gene has CDR1 SGHTA and CDR2 FQGNSA. The CDR3 is 20 residues long. After removal of 5 bases from V and 4 bases from J, the junction contained 22 bases not matched to a gene. The CDR3 bases are TGTGCCAGCAGCCCTCTATCCCCGCCTAGCGGGGCCAATTTCGCAGATACGCAGTATTTT. Amino acid sequence: CASSPLSPPSGANFADTQYF.

This rearrangement joins TRBV5-1 to TRBJ1-2; weak D call: TRBD1 (6 bases). Per the germline V gene, CDR1 is SGHRS and CDR2 is YFSETQ. V lost 4 bases and J lost 4, with 14 bases in between. The CDR3 contains 14 residues. The CDR3 spells CASSDRGSTYGYTF. The CDR3 DNA is TGCGCCAGCAGCGATAGGGGGTCTACCTATGGCTACACCTTC.

The rearrangement joins TRBV7-6 to TRBJ2-1, with 9 bases aligning to TRBD1. The trim removed 6 bases at V and 14 bases at J, leaving 20 bases unmatched. The CDR3 is made up of 16 amino acids. Germline CDR1 is SGHVS and CDR2 is FNYEAQ. CDR3: CASSRGDRVVEVREFF. The DNA for the CDR3 is TGTGCCAGCAGTCGGGGGGACAGGGTGGTAGAGGTGAGAGAGTTCTTC.

This clonotype was recorded many times. The V call is TRBV7-2, the J call TRBJ2-1, with D unresolved. The CDR3 runs to 13 residues. The V end lost 1 base, the J end lost 4 bases, and 5 bases lay between the germline ends. Germline CDR1 and CDR2: SGHTA and FQGNSA. CDR3 sequence: CASSLDQYNEQFF. CDR3 coding DNA: TGTGCCAGCAGCTTAGACCAGTACAATGAGCAGTTCTTC. Together with reference TRBV7-2 and TRBJ2-1, the CDR3 gives the full variable domain: GAGVSQSPSNKVTEKGKDVELRCDPISGHTALYWYRQSLGQGLEFLIYFQGNSAPDKSGLPSDRFSAERTGGSVSTLTIQRTQQEDSAVYLCASSLDQYNEQFFGPGTRLTVL.

The CDR3 is CASSLYRGAAYEQFF. The CDR3 DNA reads as TGTGCCAGCAGCCTGTACCGGGGGGCGGCCTATGAGCAGTTCTTC. J is TRBJ2-1 and V is TRBV6-6; D might be TRBD2 (7 bases). CDR1 and CDR2 from the germline V gene are MNHNY and SVGAGI (reference sequence). Trimming left V 6 bases short and J 8 bases short, with 20 bases between. The CDR3 has 15 residues.